This entry describes one TCR beta chain. Antigen specificity is unknown. Those patients picked for sequencing had displayed CD8+CD57+ cell expansion on flow cytometry. As a group, the patients uniformly had severe acquired aplastic anemia. Sampling of blood occurred while the patients had still received no therapy. V shed 2 bases and J shed 2 bases, with 9 bases lying between them. Germline CDR1 and CDR2: GTSNPN and SVGIG (reference sequence). The CDR3 spans 14 residues. This record comes from a study of CD8+CD57+ T cells in acquired aplastic anemia. Whole-study findings and limits: Patients and controls turned out to have roughly 29 CD8+ CDR3 sequences in common. Statistical testing detected no significant gap in CD8+ Simpson's diversity between patients and controls.

Profiling that covered TCR beta VDJ and CDR3 relied on genomic DNA as its template. TCRdb re-derived calls from the reads in MiXCR, one entry per CDR3 protein. The sample contains about 160,000 distinct CDR3 sequences, roughly 48% of which appear only once. This chain links TRBV30 with TRBJ2-2; tentatively, D is TRBD1 (5 bases). This sequence was found in a human donor with aplastic anemia. The sample comprised sorted CD4+, CD8+, or CD8+CD57+ T cells (not recorded which) from PBMCs. In DNA, the CDR3 is TGTGCCTGGAGTTCCGACAGCAACACCGGGGAGCTGTTTTTT. As protein: CAWSSDSNTGELFF.